These 14 T cell receptor beta chains originate from one sample sequenced in a study of shared clonotypes between healthy human individuals (dated by TCRdb to about 2020). The method behind the library was the immunoSEQ multiplex PCR assay. The table was pulled from immuneACCESS by TCRdb, which kept in-frame rearrangements only. Such tables lose some clones; where checked, under half of the loss comes from unresolved V genes, and the rest has no known cause. This sample comprises 630,000 or so clones, roughly 98% of them detected only once. Roughly 0.29% of the sample lies in the top ten. For the CD8 naive samples, CD45RO-negative cells were positively selected for CCR7, yielding a CD45RA+CCR7+ population from which TemRA cells were excluded. Sequenced sample: naive CD8+ T cells sorted from blood. This specimen's cell subset or site label, interpreted: CD45RA+CCR7+. The source is a man aged 25 to 40 in good health.

The CDR3 here is CASSFGPPMELFF. For the CDR3, the DNA is TGTGCCAGCAGTTTCGGGCCACCCATGGAGCTGTTTTTT. This chain connects TRBV27 to TRBJ2-2; D is undetermined. CDR1 and CDR2 from the germline V gene are MNHEY and SMNVEV (reference sequence). The CDR3 has 13 residues. V was cut by 3 bases and J by 10 bases, with 12 bases left in between.

The chain has TRBV10-3 and TRBJ2-7, with 8 bases aligning to TRBD2. Germline V gives CDR1 ENHRY, CDR2 SYGVKD. With 0 bases clipped from V and 2 bases from J, the junction kept 6 bases outside the gene matches. The CDR3 consists of 16 residues. Written as DNA, the CDR3 is TGTGCCATCAGTGAGTCCGGGGCGGGAGGAACCTACGAGCAGTACTTC. Translating it yields CAISESGAGGTYEQYF.

V and J are TRBV4-1 and TRBJ2-6; 9 nucleotides agree with TRBD1. V lost 3 bases to trimming and J lost 0 bases; unmatched junction nucleotides: 3. The CDR3 has 17 residues. Looked up from germline, CDR1 is MGHRA and CDR2 is YSYEKL. DNA for the CDR3: TGCGCCAGCAGCCATGGACAGGGGTTCTCTGGGGCCAACGTCCTGACTTTC. Protein sequence: CASSHGQGFSGANVLTF.

The chain carries TRBV5-1 and TRBJ1-2; 8 bases are shared with TRBD1. CDR3 length: 15 residues. V shed 4 bases, J shed 4 bases, and the junction held 9 bases outside the gene matches. Germline V gene lookup returns CDR1 SGHRS and CDR2 YFSETQ. The CDR3 loop is CASSDPGQVFYGYTF. CDR3 in DNA: TGCGCCAGCAGCGATCCGGGACAGGTATTCTATGGCTACACCTTC.

This chain uses TRBV11-2 with TRBJ2-1, with D uncertain. Germline-derived CDR1 and CDR2 are SGHAT and FQNNGV. The CDR3 has 13 amino acids. The V end was cut by 7 bases, the J end by 6 bases, with 13 bases between. The CDR3 here is CASTPWVGNEQFF. The CDR3 nucleotides read TGTGCCAGCACCCCCTGGGTTGGCAATGAGCAGTTCTTC.

This clone was detected only once. The J gene is TRBJ1-1, the V gene TRBV7-9; D is undetermined. Germline CDR1 SEHNR, CDR2 FQNEAQ (reference sequence). This CDR3 is 15 amino acids long. The V end lost 7 bases, the J end lost 1 base, and 16 bases lay between the germline ends. In DNA form, the CDR3 reads TGTGCCAGCACCCACCCGGCCGGCCGGAACACTGAAGCTTTCTTT. Residues: CASTHPAGRNTEAFF.

The chain has TRBV16 and TRBJ2-5, with 7 positions matching TRBD1. This CDR3 has 17 amino acids. Germline CDR1 KGHSY, CDR2 FQNENV. With V trimmed by 0 bases and J by 6 bases, 13 bases remained unmatched. Here the CDR3 reads CASSQSIPSTGEKTQYF. CDR3 DNA: TGTGCCAGCAGCCAATCGATTCCATCCACAGGGGAAAAGACCCAGTACTTC.

The chain uses TRBV5-1 and TRBJ2-7; D might be TRBD2 (6 bases). The CDR3 contains 13 residues. Germline-derived CDR1 and CDR2 are SGHRS and YFSETQ. The V and J ends lost 1 base and 7 bases respectively, with 12 bases between them. The CDR3 bases are TGCGCCAGCAGCTTGAGGAGGGGTCGGGAGCAGTACTTC. It translates to CASSLRRGREQYF.

The chain employs TRBV10-3 and TRBJ2-7, with D perhaps TRBD2 (5 bases). This CDR3 region has 13 residues. V lost 2 bases and J lost 4, with 9 bases in between. Germline values: CDR1 ENHRY, CDR2 SYGVKD. The CDR3 loop reads CAISEVREYEQYF. CDR3 DNA sequence: TGTGCCATCAGTGAGGTGAGGGAATACGAGCAGTACTTC.

Only one count was recorded for this clone. The chain employs TRBV28 and TRBJ2-1, with 10 bases lining up with TRBD2. Germline trimming cut 8 bases from V and 8 bases from J; bases unmatched to any gene: 9. Germline V gene sequence: CDR1 MDHEN, CDR2 SYDVKM. This CDR3 contains 14 residues. The CDR3: CASDTSGELDEQFF. The DNA for the CDR3 is TGTGCCAGCGACACTAGCGGGGAGTTGGATGAGCAGTTCTTC. The whole variable domain, filled in from reference TRBV28 and TRBJ2-1, reads DVKVTQSSRYLVKRTGEKVFLECVQDMDHENMFWYRQDPGLGLRLIYFSYDVKMKEKGDIPEGYSVSREKKERFSLILESASTNQTSMYLCASDTSGELDEQFFGPGTRLTVL.

The chain is built from TRBV5-4 and TRBJ1-2; 9 bases are shared with TRBD1. This CDR3 comprises 13 residues. From germline, CDR1 is SGHNT and CDR2 YYREEE (reference sequence). J gave up 8 bases and V 4 bases, and 6 bases lay outside the gene matches. CDR3 DNA: TGTGCCAGCAGCGACGGGACAGGGCCCGGCTACACCTTC. Translation gives CASSDGTGPGYTF.

This sequence joins TRBV20-1 and TRBJ1-1; D not resolved. The CDR3 length is 10 residues. Trimming pared 3 bases from V and 6 bases from J, leaving 5 bases between. Germline CDR1 DFQATT, CDR2 SNEGSKA (reference sequence). The DNA of the CDR3 is TGCAGTGCTAGTTGGGCTGAAGCTTTCTTT. Its translation is CSASWAEAFF.

The rearrangement uses TRBV4-1 and TRBJ2-7; D is possibly TRBD1 (5 bases). CDR1 is MGHRA and CDR2 is YSYEKL in the germline V gene. V lost 3 bases and J 4 bases, leaving 10 bases between the germline ends. The length of the CDR3 is 13 residues. CDR3 nucleotide sequence: TGCGCCAGCAGCCAGTTATCAGGGTACGAGCAGTACTTC. It translates to CASSQLSGYEQYF.

This chain connects TRBV7-9 to TRBJ2-7, with TRBD2 matching over 10 bases. Trimming cost V 3 bases and J 5 bases; bases outside gene matches: 7. CDR3 size: 15 residues. Germline CDR1 and CDR2: SEHNR and FQNEAQ (reference sequence). As DNA, the CDR3 is TGTGCCAGCAGCTTGTTGAAGCGGGAGGGCCACGAGCAGTACTTC. Amino acid sequence: CASSLLKREGHEQYF.